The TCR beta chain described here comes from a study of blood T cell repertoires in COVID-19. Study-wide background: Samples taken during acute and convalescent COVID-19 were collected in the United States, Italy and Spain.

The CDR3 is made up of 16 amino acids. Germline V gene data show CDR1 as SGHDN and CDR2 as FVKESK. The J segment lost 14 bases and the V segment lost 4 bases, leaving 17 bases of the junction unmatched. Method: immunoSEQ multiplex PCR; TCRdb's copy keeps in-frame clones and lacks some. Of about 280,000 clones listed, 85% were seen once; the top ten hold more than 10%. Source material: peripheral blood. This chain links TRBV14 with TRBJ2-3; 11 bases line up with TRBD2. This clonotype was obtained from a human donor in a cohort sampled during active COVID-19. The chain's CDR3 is CASSRGLAGHSSWRYF. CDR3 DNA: TGTGCCAGCAGCCGAGGACTAGCGGGTCACTCTTCCTGGCGGTATTTT. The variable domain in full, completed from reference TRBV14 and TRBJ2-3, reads EAGVTQFPSHSVIEKGQTVTLRCDPISGHDNLYWYRRVMGKEIKFLLHFVKESKQDESGMPNNRFLAERTGGTYSTLKVQPAELEDSGVYFCASSRGLAGHSSWRYFGPGTRLTVL.